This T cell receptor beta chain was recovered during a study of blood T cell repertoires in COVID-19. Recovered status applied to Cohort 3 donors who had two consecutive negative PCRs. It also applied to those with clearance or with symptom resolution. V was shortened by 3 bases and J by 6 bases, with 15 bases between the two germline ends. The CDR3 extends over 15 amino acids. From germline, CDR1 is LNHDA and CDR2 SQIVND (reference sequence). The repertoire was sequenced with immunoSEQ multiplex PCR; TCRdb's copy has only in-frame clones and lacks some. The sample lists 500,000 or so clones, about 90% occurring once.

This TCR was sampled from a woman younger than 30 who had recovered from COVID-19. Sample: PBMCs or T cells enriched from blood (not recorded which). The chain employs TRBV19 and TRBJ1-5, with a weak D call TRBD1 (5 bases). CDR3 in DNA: TGTGCCAGTAGTATGGACCGCGGGGGAGGTCAGCCCCAGCATTTT. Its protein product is CASSMDRGGGQPQHF.